The 18 T cell receptor beta chains in this list originate from one sample, sequenced in a study of Graves' ophthalmopathy and Graves' hyperthyroidism. Scientists amplified the TCR beta CDR3 regions from RNA transcripts. The authors performed first-round RT-PCR with HTBI primers and then a second-round multiplex PCR. TCRdb re-called the multiplex PCR reads with MiXCR, one entry per CDR3 protein. Found here are some 370,000 distinct CDR3 sequences, about a sixth of them singletons; the top ten hold 2.4%. Material for sequencing was peripheral blood. Receptor source: an adult woman with stable Graves' hyperthyroidism.

Many counts were recorded for this clonotype. The J gene is TRBJ2-4, the V gene TRBV20-1; D remains ambiguous. Trimming left V 6 bases short and J 1 base short, with 10 bases between. The germline V gene encodes CDR1 DFQATT and CDR2 SNEGSKA (reference sequence). CDR3 length: 13 amino acids. The CDR3 sequence: CSARPWAKNIQYF. CDR3 in DNA: TGCAGTGCCAGACCTTGGGCCAAAAACATTCAGTACTTC.

This clonotype showed up many times. The genes are TRBV6-5 and TRBJ1-5; 7 bases match TRBD1. V lost 2 bases and J lost 8; bases outside the gene matches: 12. This CDR3 comprises 16 residues. Germline values: CDR1 MNHEY, CDR2 SVGAGI. The CDR3: CASSYPNRGGGEPQHF. The CDR3 DNA reads as TGTGCCAGCAGTTACCCTAACAGGGGCGGAGGGGAGCCCCAGCATTTT.

In this sample, this clonotype turned up many times. The CDR3 region is CASSQEVGTGAYSYEQYF. The DNA of the CDR3 is TGCGCCAGCAGCCAAGAGGTGGGCACAGGGGCCTACTCCTACGAGCAGTACTTC. V and J are TRBV4-3 and TRBJ2-7, with 7 bases identical to TRBD1. With V trimmed by 0 bases and J by 0 bases, 11 bases remained unmatched. CDR3 length equals 18 residues. CDR1 and CDR2 from the germline V gene are LGHNA and YSLEER.

This chain connects TRBV15 to TRBJ1-5; the D gene is possibly TRBD1 (6 bases). Germline V lookup: CDR1 LNHNV, CDR2 YYDKDF (reference sequence). V lost 7 bases and J lost 3, with 16 bases in between. This CDR3 has 15 residues. The DNA of the CDR3 is TGTGCCACCACCCCAGGGGCCGATGTCAATCAGCCCCAGCATTTT. Protein product: CATTPGADVNQPQHF.

Many counts were recorded for this clonotype. DNA for the CDR3: TGTGCCAGCAGTTTAAGGGACCTACCAGGGCCCTACGAGCAGTACTTC. Its protein is CASSLRDLPGPYEQYF. The genes are TRBV28 and TRBJ2-7; D might be TRBD1 or TRBD2, each matching 5 bases. Germline CDR1 reads MDHEN; CDR2 reads SYDVKM. V was trimmed by 2 bases and J by 2 bases, leaving 16 bases between them. The CDR3 is made up of 16 amino acids. Full variable domain (remainder filled in from reference TRBV28 and TRBJ2-7): DVKVTQSSRYLVKRTGEKVFLECVQDMDHENMFWYRQDPGLGLRLIYFSYDVKMKEKGDIPEGYSVSREKKERFSLILESASTNQTSMYLCASSLRDLPGPYEQYFGPGTRLTVT.

This clonotype appeared many times. The chain uses TRBV3-1 and TRBJ1-2; 11 bases match TRBD1. Per germline, CDR1 LGHDT and CDR2 YNNKEL (reference sequence). Trimming cost V 1 base and J 3 bases; bases outside gene matches: 1. This CDR3 contains 15 residues. CDR3 nucleotides: TGTGCCAGCAGCCAAGGGACAGGGGGCGACTATGGCTACACCTTC. Protein sequence: CASSQGTGGDYGYTF.

There are a few counts of this clonotype. The chain recombines TRBV18 with TRBJ2-5; 12 nucleotides align to TRBD2. The V and J ends lost 0 bases and 6 bases, in that order; junction bases with no gene match: 5. CDR3 size: 16 residues. From germline, CDR1 is KGHSH and CDR2 LQKENI. CDR3 region: CASSPPTSGSWKTQYF. The CDR3 nucleotides are TGTGCCAGCTCACCACCGACTAGCGGGAGCTGGAAGACCCAGTACTTC.

This clonotype showed up many times. The chain carries TRBV29-1 and TRBJ2-5; 7 positions agree with TRBD1. The trim removed 4 bases at V and 3 bases at J, leaving 5 bases unmatched. Germline V CDR1 and CDR2: SQVTM, ANQGSEA. The CDR3 covers 13 residues. The CDR3 region has the DNA TGCAGCGTTGCAGGGGGAGAAGAAGAGACCCAGTACTTC. Translation: CSVAGGEEETQYF.

This clonotype was counted many times. The chain carries TRBV27 and TRBJ1-5; D remains unclear. V was pared by 7 bases and J by 0 bases, with 7 bases between. Germline V lookup: CDR1 MNHEY, CDR2 SMNVEV (reference sequence). This CDR3 contains 13 residues. CDR3 DNA: TGTGCCAGCAAAAAGACTAGCAATCAGCCCCAGCATTTT. Its translation: CASKKTSNQPQHF.

This clonotype was picked up one time. This chain links TRBV6-5 with TRBJ2-7, with a weak D call TRBD2 (5 bases). The ends were cut back, 4 bases at V and 2 bases at J, with 15 bases in the middle. The CDR3 consists of 15 residues. The germline gives CDR1 MNHEY, CDR2 SVGAGI. The CDR3 DNA reads as TGTGCCAGCAGTTCCACCGAAACGCGGGCCTACGAGCAGTACTTC. This codes for CASSSTETRAYEQYF.

This clonotype was counted many times. This chain connects TRBV6-1 to TRBJ1-1; D possibly corresponds to TRBD1 (5 bases). Germline V gene data show CDR1 as MNHNS and CDR2 as SASEGT. This CDR3 has 14 amino acids. Deletions cut 6 bases from V and 1 base from J, with 12 bases between. CDR3 DNA sequence: TGTGCCAGCAGCAGAAATAGGGGGAACACTGAAGCTTTCTTT. Amino acids: CASSRNRGNTEAFF.

This clonotype was found many times. The genes are TRBV6-2 or TRBV6-3 and TRBJ1-1; perhaps TRBD1 as D (5 bases). From germline, CDR1 is MNHEY and CDR2 SVGEGT. This CDR3 comprises 14 residues. V dropped 3 bases and J dropped 4 bases, with 12 bases sitting between them. CDR3 sequence (DNA): TGTGCCAGCAGTTATGGGGGGGATCTCACTGAAGCTTTCTTT. Its protein product is CASSYGGDLTEAFF.

In this sample, this clonotype turned up many times. The V and J genes are TRBV20-1 and TRBJ2-7; TRBD2 matches at 9 bases. Trimming at V came to 6 bases and at J to 2 bases, leaving 5 bases not matched to a gene. The CDR3 totals 13 residues. The germline V gene has CDR1 DFQATT and CDR2 SNEGSKA (reference sequence). The CDR3 nucleotides read TGCAGTGCCGCGCGGGGGGGGGCCTACGAGCAGTACTTC. Residues: CSAARGGAYEQYF.

This clonotype was seen at least ten times. CDR3 DNA sequence: TGTGCCAGCAGCTTTGGAGGGGTTGGCCAAGAGACCCAGTACTTC. This encodes CASSFGGVGQETQYF. The chain combines TRBV11-2 with TRBJ2-5; perhaps TRBD2 as D (6 bases). Trimming removed 3 bases from V and 1 base from J, with 12 bases in between. Germline CDR1 SGHAT, CDR2 FQNNGV. This CDR3 region has 15 residues.

CDR3 sequence reads: CASSLTREGEQYF. In DNA, the CDR3 is TGTGCCAGCAGCTTAACGCGGGAGGGCGAGCAGTACTTC. This chain joins TRBV7-3 and TRBJ2-7; 9 positions match TRBD2. Germline CDR1 SGHTA, CDR2 FQGTGA. J lost 6 bases, V lost 0 bases, and 0 bases had no gene match. The CDR3 runs 13 residues.

This clonotype was recorded at least ten times. V gene TRBV19 combines with J gene TRBJ2-2; D might be TRBD2 (5 bases). The CDR3 loop spans 16 amino acids. V gave up 3 bases and J gave up 1 base, with 12 bases separating them. Per the germline V gene, CDR1 is LNHDA and CDR2 is SQIVND (reference sequence). CDR3 in DNA: TGTGCCAGTAGTATTCGACACCGGGGGAACACCGGGGAGCTGTTTTTT. Amino acids: CASSIRHRGNTGELFF.

Ten or more counts support this clonotype. V is TRBV2 and J is TRBJ1-5; TRBD1 agrees at 8 bases. Losses at the gene ends were 0 bases for V and 4 bases for J; bases not matched to a gene: 17. From germline, CDR1 is SNHLY and CDR2 FYNNEI. This CDR3 region has 20 residues. CDR3: CASSEAGGQGARFWNQPQHF. The CDR3 DNA sequence: TGTGCCAGCAGTGAAGCAGGAGGGCAGGGGGCTAGATTTTGGAATCAGCCCCAGCATTTT.

This clonotype was seen at least ten times. The chain employs TRBV15 and TRBJ1-5, with D perhaps TRBD1 (5 bases). Germline V gene sequence: CDR1 LNHNV, CDR2 YYDKDF (reference sequence). The CDR3 covers 14 residues. V was trimmed by 5 bases and J by 10 bases, leaving 18 bases between them. The CDR3 region is CATSAGATIDPQHF. The DNA for the CDR3 is TGTGCCACCAGCGCCGGGGCGACTATAGACCCCCAGCATTTT.